These 3 T cell receptor beta chains share one sample of origin, sequenced in a study of blood T cell repertoires in COVID-19. Profiled with immunoSEQ multiplex PCR; TCRdb holds only in-frame clones, not every one. The table has about 250,000 clones, about nine tenths seen once. Material for sequencing was peripheral blood. Receptors were obtained from a woman between 25 and 40 years old with COVID-19, enrolled during active disease.

This sequence joins TRBV18 and TRBJ1-1; 7 bases align to TRBD1. Losses at the gene ends were 4 bases for V and 11 bases for J; bases not matched to a gene: 10. From germline, CDR1 is KGHSH and CDR2 LQKENI. The CDR3 loop spans 13 amino acids. In DNA form, the CDR3 reads TGTGCCAGCTCACGACAGGGAGCGCTGGCGGCTTTCTTT. It specifies CASSRQGALAAFF.

The rearrangement uses TRBV28 and TRBJ2-7, with D perhaps matching TRBD1 (6 bases). CDR3 length: 15 residues. Trimming took 3 bases from V and 2 from J, leaving 14 bases between them. Germline V gene sequence: CDR1 MDHEN, CDR2 SYDVKM. CDR3 nucleotides: TGTGCCAGCAGTTTTCAACAGGGCAATACCTACGAGCAGTACTTC. Its protein is CASSFQQGNTYEQYF.

This sequence joins TRBV4-1 and TRBJ2-3; 10 bases line up with TRBD1. V shed 4 bases and J 5 bases; nucleotides not matched to a gene: 6. CDR1 is MGHRA, CDR2 YSYEKL, per germline. The CDR3 covers 15 residues. CDR3 region: CASSPRDRGLDTQYF. In DNA form, the CDR3 reads TGCGCCAGCAGCCCACGGGACAGGGGTCTAGATACGCAGTATTTT.